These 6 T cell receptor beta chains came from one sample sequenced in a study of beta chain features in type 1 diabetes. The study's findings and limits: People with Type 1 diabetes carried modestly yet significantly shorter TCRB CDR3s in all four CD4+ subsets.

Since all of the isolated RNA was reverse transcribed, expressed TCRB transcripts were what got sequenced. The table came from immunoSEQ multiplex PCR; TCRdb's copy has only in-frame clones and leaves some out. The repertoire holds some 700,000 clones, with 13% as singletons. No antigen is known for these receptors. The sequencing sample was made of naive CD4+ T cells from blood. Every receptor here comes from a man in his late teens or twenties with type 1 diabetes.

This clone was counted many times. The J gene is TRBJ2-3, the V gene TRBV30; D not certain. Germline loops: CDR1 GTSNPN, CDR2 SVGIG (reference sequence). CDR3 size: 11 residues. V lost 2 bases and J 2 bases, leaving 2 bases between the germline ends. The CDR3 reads CAWSTTDTQYF. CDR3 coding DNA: TGTGCCTGGAGTACCACAGATACGCAGTATTTT.

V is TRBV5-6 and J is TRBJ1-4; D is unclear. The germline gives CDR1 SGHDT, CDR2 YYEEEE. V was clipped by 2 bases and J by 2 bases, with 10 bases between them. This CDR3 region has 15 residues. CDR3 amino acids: CASSFYGTTNEKLFF. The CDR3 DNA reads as TGTGCCAGCAGCTTTTATGGAACTACTAATGAAAAACTGTTTTTT.

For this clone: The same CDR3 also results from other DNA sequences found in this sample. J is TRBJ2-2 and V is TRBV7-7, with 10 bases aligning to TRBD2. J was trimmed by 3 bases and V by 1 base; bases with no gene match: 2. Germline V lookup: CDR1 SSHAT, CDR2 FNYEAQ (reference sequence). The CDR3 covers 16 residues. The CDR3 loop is CASSLGLAGDTGELFF. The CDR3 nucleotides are TGTGCCAGCAGCTTAGGTCTAGCGGGGGACACCGGGGAGCTGTTTTTT. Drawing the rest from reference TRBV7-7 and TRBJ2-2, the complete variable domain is GAGVSQSPRYKVTKRGQDVTLRCDPISSHATLYWYQQALGQGPEFLTYFNYEAQPDKSGLPSDRFSAERPEGSISTLTIQRTEQRDSAMYRCASSLGLAGDTGELFFGEGSRLTVL.

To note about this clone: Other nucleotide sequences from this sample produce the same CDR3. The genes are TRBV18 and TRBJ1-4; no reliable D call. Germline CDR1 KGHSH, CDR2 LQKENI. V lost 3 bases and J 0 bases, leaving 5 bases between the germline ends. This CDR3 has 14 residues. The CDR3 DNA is TGTGCCAGCTCACCTACCGCAACTAATGAAAAACTGTTTTTT. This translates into CASSPTATNEKLFF.

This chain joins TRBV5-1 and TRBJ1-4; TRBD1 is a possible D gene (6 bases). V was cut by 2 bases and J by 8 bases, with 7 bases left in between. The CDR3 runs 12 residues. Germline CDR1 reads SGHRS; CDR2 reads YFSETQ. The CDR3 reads CASSFQGEKLFF. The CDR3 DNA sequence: TGCGCCAGCAGCTTCCAGGGGGAAAAACTGTTTTTT.

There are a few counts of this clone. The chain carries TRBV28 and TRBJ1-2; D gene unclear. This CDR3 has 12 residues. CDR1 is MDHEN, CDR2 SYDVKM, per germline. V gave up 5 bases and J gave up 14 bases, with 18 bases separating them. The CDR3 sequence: CASSHRAPVITF. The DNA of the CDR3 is TGTGCCAGCAGTCACCGGGCCCCGGTAATAACCTTC.